The subject of this entry is one TCR beta chain. Antigen unknown. This entry is derived from a study of cytomegalovirus exposure and HLA in healthy donors. Whole-study findings and limits: Cytomegalovirus-associated TCR beta chains were listed, numbering approximately 150.

Sequenced by immunoSEQ multiplex PCR; TCRdb stores in-frame clones only, minus some. The table has 150,000 to 200,000 clones, 85% seen once. The germline CDR1 and CDR2 sequences are MGHRA and YSYEKL. Deletions cut 3 bases from V and 4 bases from J, with 25 bases between. The CDR3 consists of 18 residues. The chain uses TRBV4-1 and TRBJ2-7, with D perhaps matching TRBD2 (7 bases). The material sequenced was PBMCs. The clonotype comes from a man aged 25 to 40 in good health and CMV-seropositive. In DNA form, the CDR3 reads TGCGCCAGCAGCCACCCAAGCCGGGGGGCCAGGTCATTTTACGAGCAGTACTTC. The encoded protein is CASSHPSRGARSFYEQYF.